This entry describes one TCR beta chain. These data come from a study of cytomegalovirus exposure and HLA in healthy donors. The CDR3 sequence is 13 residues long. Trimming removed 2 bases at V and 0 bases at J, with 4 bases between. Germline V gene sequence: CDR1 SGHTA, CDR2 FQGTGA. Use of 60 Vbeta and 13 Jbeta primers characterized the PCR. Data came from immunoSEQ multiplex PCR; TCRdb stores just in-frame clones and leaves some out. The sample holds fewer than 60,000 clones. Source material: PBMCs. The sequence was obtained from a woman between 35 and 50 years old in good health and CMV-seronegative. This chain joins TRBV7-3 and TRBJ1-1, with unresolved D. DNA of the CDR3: TGTGCCAGCAGCTTACAATTGAACACTGAAGCTTTCTTT. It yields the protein CASSLQLNTEAFF.